This passage covers 24 T cell receptor beta chains from one sample sequenced in a study of CXCR3-negative and CXCR3-positive naive CD8 T cells. 5' RACE that incorporated UMI labels was used to prepare the TRB cDNA libraries. Using the 5' RACE reads, TCRdb records one entry per CDR3 protein without DNA. In all, the sample yields 85,000 to 120,000 distinct CDR3 sequences. Study outcomes and limitations: TRB CDR3 hydrophobicity was greater in CXCR3-positive naive cells than in CXCR3-negative naive cells.

These receptors' targets are unknown. The source material was naive CXCR3+ CD8+ T cells from blood. The subset here: CD45RO-CCR7+CD27+CD95- naive CD8+ T cells expressing CXCR3 (TNR3+). These receptors originate from a human donor in good health. Some clones in this sample may be carry-over from other donors' samples.

The chain employs TRBV4-3 and TRBJ2-7. The CDR3 runs 14 residues. The V gene's germline CDR1 is LGHNA and CDR2 YSLEER. The CDR3 sequence: CASSQDRGTYEQYF.

The rearrangement uses TRBV25-1 and TRBJ2-7. Germline V gene data show CDR1 as MGHDK and CDR2 as SYGVNS. The CDR3 covers 12 residues. Here the CDR3 reads CASSVASYEQYF.

The chain has TRBV15 and TRBJ1-1; the TRBD1 assignment by TCRdb is unverifiable without DNA. The CDR3 loop spans 15 amino acids. Germline lookup yields CDR1 LNHNV and CDR2 YYDKDF (reference sequence). The CDR3 sequence is CATSRSRQGGTEAFF.

The chain has TRBV6-2 or TRBV6-3 and TRBJ2-1; TCRdb's D call, TRBD2, is unchecked because there is no DNA. The germline V gene has CDR1 MNHEY and CDR2 SVGEGT. The CDR3 is made up of 19 amino acids. Here the CDR3 reads CASSYSGTSGSSPYNEQFF.

The chain couples TRBV28 to TRBJ1-6; the TRBD1 assignment by TCRdb is unverifiable without DNA. The germline V gene encodes CDR1 MDHEN and CDR2 SYDVKM. The length of the CDR3 is 15 residues. The CDR3 spells CASSLTGDYNSPLHF.

This chain joins TRBV7-9 and TRBJ2-7; TCRdb proposes TRBD2, but this gene call is untestable without DNA. The germline CDR1 and CDR2 sequences are SEHNR and FQNEAQ (reference sequence). This CDR3 has 17 residues. The CDR3 loop is CASSGVVAGEAAYEQYF.

The J gene is TRBJ2-3, the V gene TRBV29-1; there is no DNA to check the TCRdb D call of TRBD1. The germline CDR1 and CDR2 sequences are SQVTM and ANQGSEA. This CDR3 contains 14 residues. The CDR3 loop reads CSTLDRGSTDTQYF.

The chain joins TRBV20-1 to TRBJ1-4. The CDR3 is 16 residues long. The germline V gene encodes CDR1 DFQATT and CDR2 SNEGSKA (reference sequence). The CDR3 loop is CSARDQRDPLTEKLFF.

The V gene is TRBV29-1, the J gene TRBJ2-3. CDR1 and CDR2 from the germline V gene are SQVTM and ANQGSEA. This CDR3 has 13 amino acids. CDR3 loop: CSVYGASTDTQYF.

J is TRBJ2-5 and V is TRBV29-1; TCRdb lists TRBD2, though no DNA is available to test this call. The germline V gene has CDR1 SQVTM and CDR2 ANQGSEA. The CDR3 sequence is 15 residues long. This CDR3 reads CSVLIPGLGPETQYF.

The CDR3 sequence: CASSATSGENTGELFF. The chain recombines TRBV7-3 with TRBJ2-2; TCRdb's assignment of TRBD2 cannot be checked, as there is no DNA. The CDR3 contains 16 residues. Germline V gives CDR1 SGHTA, CDR2 FQGTGA.

This chain links TRBV19 with TRBJ1-1. The CDR3 consists of 13 residues. Germline V gene data show CDR1 as LNHDA and CDR2 as SQIVND (reference sequence). This chain's CDR3 is CASSNEGWTEAFF. Combining the CDR3 with reference TRBV19 and TRBJ1-1 gives the whole variable domain DGGITQSPKYLFRKEGQNVTLSCEQNLNHDAMYWYRQDPGQGLRLIYYSQIVNDFQKGDIAEGYSVSREKKESFPLTVTSAQKNPTAFYLCASSNEGWTEAFFGQGTRLTVV.

The chain combines TRBV28 with TRBJ2-1. The CDR3 is 14 amino acids. Germline V gives CDR1 MDHEN, CDR2 SYDVKM. The CDR3 loop reads CASSIPDSYNEQFF. Full variable domain (missing parts from reference TRBV28 and TRBJ2-1): DVKVTQSSRYLVKRTGEKVFLECVQDMDHENMFWYRQDPGLGLRLIYFSYDVKMKEKGDIPEGYSVSREKKERFSLILESASTNQTSMYLCASSIPDSYNEQFFGPGTRLTVL.

V is TRBV5-4 and J is TRBJ2-1; TCRdb outputs TRBD2, but without DNA this stays unchecked. The CDR3 spans 16 residues. Germline V gene sequence: CDR1 SGHNT, CDR2 YYREEE (reference sequence). The CDR3 region is CASSPTSGRFYNEQFF.

The rearrangement links TRBV15 to TRBJ1-4. CDR1 is LNHNV, CDR2 YYDKDF, per germline (reference sequence). The CDR3 has 17 residues. CDR3 region: CATSRDNNWSGNEKLFF. The whole variable domain, remainder taken from reference TRBV15 and TRBJ1-4, is DAMVIQNPRYQVTQFGKPVTLSCSQTLNHNVMYWYQQKSSQAPKLLFHYYDKDFNNEADTPDNFQSRRPNTSFCFLDIRSPGLGDTAMYLCATSRDNNWSGNEKLFFGSGTQLSVL.

The chain employs TRBV7-9 and TRBJ2-3; the D call from TCRdb, TRBD1, cannot be confirmed without DNA. CDR3 length: 16 amino acids. Germline V gene data show CDR1 as SEHNR and CDR2 as FQNEAQ (reference sequence). CDR3 loop: CASSPRGGEDTDTQYF. The full variable domain, rest sourced from reference TRBV7-9 and TRBJ2-3, is DTGVSQNPRHKITKRGQNVTFRCDPISEHNRLYWYRQTLGQGPEFLTYFQNEAQLEKSRLLSDRFSAERPKGSFSTLEIQRTEQGDSAMYLCASSPRGGEDTDTQYFGPGTRLTVL.

V gene TRBV7-9 combines with J gene TRBJ2-1; TCRdb lists TRBD1, though no DNA is available to test this call. The CDR3 is 15 amino acids. The germline V gene has CDR1 SEHNR and CDR2 FQNEAQ (reference sequence). The CDR3 is CASSLDAGAGNEQFF.

This chain uses TRBV29-1 with TRBJ2-5. CDR1 SQVTM and CDR2 ANQGSEA come from the germline V gene. The CDR3 totals 12 residues. The CDR3 is CSVEGLQETQYF.

The chain has TRBV7-6 and TRBJ2-7; TCRdb proposes TRBD1, but this gene call is untestable without DNA. The length of the CDR3 is 18 residues. In germline, CDR1 is SGHVS, CDR2 FNYEAQ. The CDR3 protein is CASSLNPDGIDTGYEQYF.

V is TRBV10-2 and J is TRBJ2-2. Per the germline V gene, CDR1 is WSHSY and CDR2 is SAAADI. This CDR3 has 14 residues. CDR3 region: CASEEFANTGELFF.

The chain recombines TRBV7-8 with TRBJ1-2; TCRdb calls TRBD1, which cannot be checked without DNA. Germline V gene sequence: CDR1 SGHVS, CDR2 FQNEAQ. This CDR3 spans 15 amino acids. The CDR3 loop is CASSSSGTGNYGYTF.

This chain connects TRBV29-1 to TRBJ2-7; TCRdb's D gene call, TRBD1, goes unchecked for lack of DNA. The CDR3 runs 15 residues. CDR1 and CDR2 (germline): SQVTM, ANQGSEA. The CDR3 reads CSVYEAGTGSYEQYF.

The gene calls are TRBV7-6 and TRBJ1-1; TCRdb's assignment of TRBD1 cannot be checked, as there is no DNA. Germline V gene lookup returns CDR1 SGHVS and CDR2 FNYEAQ. CDR3 length equals 14 residues. The CDR3 region is CASSPFGAATEAFF. Full variable domain (remainder filled in from reference TRBV7-6 and TRBJ1-1): GAGVSQSPRYKVTKRGQDVALRCDPISGHVSLYWYRQALGQGPEFLTYFNYEAQQDKSGLPNDRFSAERPEGSISTLTIQRTEQRDSAMYRCASSPFGAATEAFFGQGTRLTVV.

This sequence joins TRBV11-2 and TRBJ2-1. The CDR3 is 16 residues long. From germline, CDR1 is SGHAT and CDR2 FQNNGV. This CDR3 is CASSTTDRMDGSEQFF.